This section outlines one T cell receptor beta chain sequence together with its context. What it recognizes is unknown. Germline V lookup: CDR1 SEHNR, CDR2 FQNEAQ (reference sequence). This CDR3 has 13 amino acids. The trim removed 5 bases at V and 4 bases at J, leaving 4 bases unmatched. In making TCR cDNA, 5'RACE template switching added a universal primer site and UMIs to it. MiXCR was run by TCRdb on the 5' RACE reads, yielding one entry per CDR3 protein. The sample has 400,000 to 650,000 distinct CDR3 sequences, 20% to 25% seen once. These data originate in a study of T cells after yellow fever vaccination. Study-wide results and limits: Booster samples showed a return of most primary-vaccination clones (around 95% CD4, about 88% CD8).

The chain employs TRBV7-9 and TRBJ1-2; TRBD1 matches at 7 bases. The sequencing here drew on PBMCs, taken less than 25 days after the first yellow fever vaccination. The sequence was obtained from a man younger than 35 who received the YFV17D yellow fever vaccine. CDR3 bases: TGTGCCAGCAGCGGACAGGTTATCTATGGCTACACCTTC. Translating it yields CASSGQVIYGYTF.